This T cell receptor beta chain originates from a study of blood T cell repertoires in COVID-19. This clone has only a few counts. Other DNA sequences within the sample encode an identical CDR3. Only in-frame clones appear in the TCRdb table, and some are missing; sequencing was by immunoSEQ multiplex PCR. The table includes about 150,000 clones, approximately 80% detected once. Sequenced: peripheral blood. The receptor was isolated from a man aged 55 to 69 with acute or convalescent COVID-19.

Here the CDR3 reads CASSLGSSYNSPLHF. As DNA, the CDR3 is TGTGCCAGCAGTTTAGGGAGCTCCTATAATTCACCCCTCCACTTT. V gene TRBV27 combines with J gene TRBJ1-6; D call uncertain. Per the germline V gene, CDR1 is MNHEY and CDR2 is SMNVEV (reference sequence). The CDR3 consists of 15 residues. Trimming took off 2 bases at V and 0 bases at J, with 5 bases between the two ends.